The following is a TCR beta chain sequence with its context. Its antigen is not identified. Using immunoSEQ multiplex PCR, the repertoire was profiled, and TCRdb retains in-frame clones only, with some absent. The sample contains approximately 150,000 clones, 80% to 95% of which appear only once. The CDR3 contains 15 residues. V shed 6 bases and J shed 0 bases, with 14 bases lying between them. Per the germline V gene, CDR1 is MNHEY and CDR2 is SMNVEV (reference sequence). The data were obtained in a study of T cell responses to AZD1222 COVID-19 vaccine. Study-wide points: Clonal diversity was possibly underestimated, and white British individuals and females predominated among donors. Spike-wide coverage was observed for vaccine-associated CD4 TCRs, with dominant responses at 160-218 and 743-854. Unmutated variant regions reportedly attract nearly half of all spike-specific TCRs.

The V and J genes are TRBV27 and TRBJ1-2, with D perhaps matching TRBD1 (6 bases). The sample consisted of peripheral blood, taken on day 0 of AZD1222 vaccination. This clonotype was obtained from an adult in good health. The CDR3 is CASRARDTSNYGYTF. The CDR3 DNA reads as TGTGCCAGCAGGGCCCGGGACACTTCTAACTATGGCTACACCTTC.